This TCR beta chain is from a study of blood T cell repertoires in COVID-19. Data came from immunoSEQ multiplex PCR; TCRdb stores just in-frame clones and leaves some out. The table records around 70,000 clones, roughly four fifths of them present only once. The TCR was taken from an older man with acute or convalescent COVID-19. Sequenced material: peripheral blood.

CDR3 nucleotides: TGTGCCACCAGTGATTTCGTCGGGGAGACCCAGTACTTC. This encodes CATSDFVGETQYF. V gene TRBV24-1 combines with J gene TRBJ2-5; D gene unclear. The CDR3 covers 13 residues. Per germline, CDR1 KGHDR and CDR2 SFDVKD. The ends were cut back, 1 base at V and 5 bases at J, with 7 bases in the middle.